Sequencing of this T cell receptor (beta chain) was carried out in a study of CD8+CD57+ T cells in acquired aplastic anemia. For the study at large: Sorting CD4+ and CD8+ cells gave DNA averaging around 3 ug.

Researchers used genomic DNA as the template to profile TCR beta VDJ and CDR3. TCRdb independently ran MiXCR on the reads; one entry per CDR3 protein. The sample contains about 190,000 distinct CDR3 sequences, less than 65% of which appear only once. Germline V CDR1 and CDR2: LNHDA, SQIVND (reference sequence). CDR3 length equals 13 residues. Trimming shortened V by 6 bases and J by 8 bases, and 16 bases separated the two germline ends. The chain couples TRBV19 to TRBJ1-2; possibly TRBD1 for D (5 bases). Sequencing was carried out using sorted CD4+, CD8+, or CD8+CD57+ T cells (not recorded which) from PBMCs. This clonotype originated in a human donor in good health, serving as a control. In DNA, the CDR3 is TGTGCCAGTAGACGTCGAGGGGTTGACGGCTACACCTTC. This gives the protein CASRRRGVDGYTF.